The entry below gives a single TCR beta chain sequence along with its context. This sample is drawn from a study of CD8 T cells in Susac syndrome. An amount of RNA that ranged from about 0.45 to 1 ug was reverse transcribed with random hexamers. Amplification of TCR beta CDR3 used immunoSEQ multiplex PCR across 54 Vbeta and 13 Jbeta. MiXCR, applied by TCRdb to the immunoSEQ multiplex PCR reads, yields one record per CDR3 protein. The top ten hold around 0.4% of the sample, which has 78,000 or so distinct CDR3 sequences, approximately 94% seen once. From blood CD8+ and CD4+ T cells, the TCR beta chain was sequenced. CD8+ and CD4+ T cells were negatively isolated; TEMRA cells were FACS-enriched. V lost 4 bases to trimming and J lost 10 bases, with 15 bases between them. This CDR3 comprises 13 residues. The germline V gene encodes CDR1 LGHNA and CDR2 YSLEER.

This TCR derives from a human donor with multiple sclerosis. The gene calls are TRBV4-3 and TRBJ2-3; D unclear. Sequenced: CD8+ T cells from PBMCs. This CDR3 reads CASSPWTAYPQYF. In DNA form, the CDR3 reads TGCGCCAGCAGCCCTTGGACGGCTTACCCGCAGTATTTT.